These T cell receptor beta chains were read from a single sample in a study of early T cells in non-severe SARS-CoV-2 infection. One entry per CDR3 protein, called by TCRdb with MiXCR from the 5' RACE reads. The sample has more than 70,000 distinct CDR3 sequences, about 12% seen once. Sequenced material: whole blood. The source is an adult who was a healthcare worker with PCR-confirmed SARS-CoV-2 infection or an uninfected control (not recorded which). CDR3s leave out the opening cysteine and the closing phenylalanine or tryptophan. Each record gives: V gene, J gene, CDR3 protein.

TRBV19,TRBJ1-2,ASRQSGAGRYGYT
TRBV9,TRBJ1-1,ASGGQLNTEAF
TRBV19,TRBJ2-2,ASSSGRGANTGELF
TRBV5-1,TRBJ2-2,ASSPGDRGHTGELF
TRBV27,TRBJ2-1,ASSLNGQQNLGEQF
TRBV4-1,TRBJ2-3,ASSRKAGGGLNHTDTQY
TRBV10-3,TRBJ2-3,AISDSGRAGSTDTQY
TRBV18,TRBJ1-1,ASSLLRGTSERAF
TRBV6-2/TRBV6-3,TRBJ2-1,ASSPGGEYYNEQF
TRBV7-2,TRBJ2-5,ASSPADRTQY
TRBV20-1,TRBJ2-7,SAQELRQGAYEQY
TRBV7-9,TRBJ2-1,ASSPKGLLHEQF
TRBV20-1,TRBJ2-3,SARAGLRLDTQY
TRBV30,TRBJ2-1,AWSAPSPEQF
TRBV6-1,TRBJ2-1,ASSEILTNEQF
TRBV15,TRBJ2-2,ATSRDLGHTGELF
TRBV12-5,TRBJ2-1,ASGSLNLAGVDEQF
TRBV12-3/TRBV12-4,TRBJ1-1,ASSRQNTEAF
TRBV7-2,TRBJ2-7,ASSFFGDSGSMSSYEQY
TRBV5-1,TRBJ2-7,ASSFDVAGPYEQY
TRBV5-1,TRBJ2-5,ASSYSGTRQETQY
TRBV14,TRBJ1-1,ASSPLRTGISFGNTVAF
TRBV7-9,TRBJ2-7,ASSLASGKGHEQY
TRBV29-1,TRBJ2-5,SVGPEPQY
TRBV6-2/TRBV6-3,TRBJ1-1,ASSYSMGYTEAF
TRBV7-8,TRBJ2-2,ASSLGQNTGELF
TRBV2,TRBJ2-4,ASSEIWLAKNIQY
TRBV4-2,TRBJ2-1,ASSQLGEQF
TRBV12-3/TRBV12-4,TRBJ2-2,ASSLAGGTGRSGELF
TRBV11-2,TRBJ2-1,ASSTGVRSGRNNEQF
TRBV12-3/TRBV12-4,TRBJ2-5,ASSPGGAREETQY
TRBV20-1,TRBJ2-1,SASTDTYNEQF
TRBV28,TRBJ2-3,ATRRAGDTDTQY
TRBV7-6,TRBJ2-7,ASSLLQGTYEQY
TRBV20-1,TRBJ1-1,SWERGAATEAF
TRBV6-2/TRBV6-3,TRBJ2-7,ASSYGDSSYEQY
TRBV28,TRBJ2-3,ASSLSGYTQY
TRBV7-2,TRBJ1-4,ASSLDGLVTTNEKLF
TRBV11-3,TRBJ1-1,ASSFSGGNTEAF
TRBV7-2,TRBJ1-2,ASSSQQGGGYT
TRBV7-8,TRBJ2-3,ASSLVSGRVTDAQY
TRBV29-1,TRBJ2-1,SVVKASFSNEQF
TRBV5-1,TRBJ2-3,ASSLASPNQDTQY
TRBV27,TRBJ1-5,ASSLLGRINQPQH
TRBV10-3,TRBJ2-3,AISGVSSTDTQY
TRBV9,TRBJ2-3,ASSVVGQEDTQY
TRBV29-1,TRBJ2-5,SVGQAAGTQY
TRBV11-2,TRBJ2-7,ASSIRQGADEQY
TRBV27,TRBJ2-3,ASSFVGSTDTQY
TRBV2,TRBJ2-1,ASGPLVTNRKNEQF
TRBV2,TRBJ2-2,ASIVATGELF